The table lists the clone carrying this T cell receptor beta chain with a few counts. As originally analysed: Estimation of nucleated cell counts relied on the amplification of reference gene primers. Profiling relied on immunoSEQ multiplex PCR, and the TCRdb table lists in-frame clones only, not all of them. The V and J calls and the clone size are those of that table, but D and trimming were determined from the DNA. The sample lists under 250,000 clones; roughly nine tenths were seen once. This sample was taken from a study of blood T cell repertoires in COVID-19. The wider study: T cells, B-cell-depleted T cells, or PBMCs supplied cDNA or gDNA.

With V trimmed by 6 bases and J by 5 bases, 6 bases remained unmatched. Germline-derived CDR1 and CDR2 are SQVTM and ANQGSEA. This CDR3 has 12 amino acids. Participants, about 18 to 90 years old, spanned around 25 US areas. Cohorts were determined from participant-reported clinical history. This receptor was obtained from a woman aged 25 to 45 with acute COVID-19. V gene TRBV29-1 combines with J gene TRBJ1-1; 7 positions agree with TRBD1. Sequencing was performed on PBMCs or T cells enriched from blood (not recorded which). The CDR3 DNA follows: TGCAGCGTGGATACAGGGGATACTGAAGCTTTCTTT. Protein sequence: CSVDTGDTEAFF.